What follows is one T cell receptor beta chain and its context. This entry comes from a study of identical twins. A universal primer site was added by template switching, and unique molecular identifiers were carried by the cDNA. Via MiXCR, TCRdb re-called the 5' RACE reads, giving one row per CDR3 protein. The sample lists 700,000 to 950,000 distinct CDR3 sequences, 12% occurring once. The CDR3 covers 18 residues. The junction had 7 bases not matched to a gene; V was cut back by 1 base and J by 2 bases. Germline values: CDR1 MNHEY, CDR2 SVGAGI. This same sample was also taken into another study, of yellow fever vaccine responses in identical twins.

Sample: PBMCs. The source is a woman in her late teens or twenties in good health. This chain uses TRBV6-5 with TRBJ2-3; TRBD2 matches at 12 bases. Here the CDR3 DNA reads TGTGCCAGCAGTTACTGGGCTAGCGGGGGGGCCGACACAGATACGCAGTATTTT. Protein product: CASSYWASGGADTDTQYF.